This T cell receptor (beta chain) was recovered during a study of T-cell reconstitution after alpha-beta-depleted transplantation in children (dated by TCRdb to about 2016). Turning to the overall study: Using TCR repertoire profiling, the study followed T-cell immune reconstitution in a quantitative way in children after TCRalphabeta/CD19-depleted allogeneic hematopoietic cell transplantation.

This clonotype turned up a few times. Its antigen target is currently unknown. No per-base quality is available; no much larger clone lies one base away. Library method: PCR. Sequenced on an Illumina HiSeq 2500. Molecular barcoding was employed in the preparation of TCR libraries, with unique molecular identifiers being used to normalize TCRbeta repertoire quantification. The public reads were run again by TCRdb, first through fastp at Q25 and then through MiXCR, and only productive beta chains were kept. Entries that share a CDR3 protein sequence are merged under the most common genes and DNA. Within this sample are about 600,000 distinct CDR3 sequences, with over 9.5% of them counted one time only. The leading ten clones occupy less than 5% of the sample. The CDR3, cysteine through phenylalanine, is 16 amino acids long. The CDR3 DNA has 48 bases and is translated from base 1. The germline V gene (reference sequence) supplies CDR1 GTSNPN and CDR2 SVGIG. Trimming removed 2 bases from V and 0 bases from J, leaving 14 bases between the germline ends.

The origin of this receptor is a human donor who donated a stem cell graft to a child with acute myeloid leukemia. The starting material was PBMCs from the stem cell graft donor, obtained from the stem cell graft. The chain was built from TRBV30 and TRBJ1-3; no D gene can be assigned with confidence. The nucleotide sequence is given as TGTGCCTGGAGTACCCGGGAGGATTACTCTGGAAACACCATATATTTT. Its protein reads: CAWSTREDYSGNTIYF.